Described below is a single TCR beta chain sequence and its context. The antigen is unknown. These data originate in a study of blood T cells in healthy people across ages. At the level of the study: Template switching recovered approximately one barcoded beta molecule for every two T cells.

The use of a sample-barcoded 5' primer and a J-beta primer mix characterized a second PCR of 7 to 11 cycles. Via MiXCR, TCRdb re-called the 5' RACE reads, giving one row per CDR3 protein. Among around 500,000 distinct CDR3 sequences, roughly 48% were seen once, and the ten largest hold 20% to 25%. Study-level findings and limits: Versus aged donors, long-lived donors had higher diversity and more naive CD4+ cells.

The CDR3 is made up of 13 amino acids. The germline V gene has CDR1 DFQATT and CDR2 SNEGSKA (reference sequence). V lost 6 bases and J 2 bases, leaving 13 bases between the germline ends. At least 7 million PBMCs were isolated per sample. Sequenced sample: blood. The chain is built from TRBV20-1 and TRBJ1-1; D is unresolved. This TCR came from a man older than 75 in good health. The CDR3 loop is CSAAKRANTEAFF. CDR3 in DNA: TGCAGTGCCGCTAAGAGGGCCAACACTGAAGCTTTCTTT.